This T cell receptor beta chain was retrieved from a study of blood T cell repertoires in COVID-19. Study-level information: Some COVID-19 samples were acute and others convalescent; all came from the United States, Italy and Spain. T cells, B-cell-depleted T cells, or PBMCs supplied cDNA or gDNA.

The data were produced by immunoSEQ multiplex PCR, yet TCRdb's version contains in-frame clones alone and is incomplete. The sample contains 300,000 to 350,000 clones, about 85% of which appear only once. The sample was peripheral blood. The TCR sequence derives from a man aged 18 to 30 with active or convalescent COVID-19.

The CDR3 region is CASSSYSTGVAYEQYF. The CDR3 nucleotides read TGTGCCAGCAGTTCCTACTCGACAGGGGTAGCCTACGAGCAGTACTTC. The chain carries TRBV27 and TRBJ2-7; TRBD1 agrees at 8 bases. In germline, CDR1 is MNHEY, CDR2 SMNVEV (reference sequence). CDR3 length equals 16 residues. After removal of 4 bases from V and 2 bases from J, the junction contained 10 bases not matched to a gene.